The 9 T cell receptor beta chains listed next were all sequenced from one sample in a study of response to subunit inactivated influenza vaccine. TCRdb reprocessed the RT-PCR reads with MiXCR, giving one entry per CDR3 protein. The repertoire includes under 750,000 distinct CDR3 sequences, 12% of them detected once, and about 10% sits in the top ten. Here the sequenced sample was PBMCs from blood, taken on the day of vaccination. The receptors here all came from a man aged 50 to 60 who received an inactivated influenza vaccine.

The gene calls are TRBV30 and TRBJ2-3; 11 bases agree with TRBD1. Unmatched junction bases numbered 7, after V lost 8 bases and J lost 3 bases. This CDR3 has 14 residues. From germline, CDR1 is GTSNPN and CDR2 SVGIG (reference sequence). The CDR3 DNA is TGTGCCCAGAGGACAGGGGGCGCGACAGATACGCAGTATTTT. It specifies CAQRTGGATDTQYF.

In this sample, this clonotype turned up a few times. The CDR3 DNA sequence: TGCGCCAGCAGCCAAAGTGGGACTCTTTCTTGGGAGACCCAGTACTTC. Protein product: CASSQSGTLSWETQYF. The rearrangement uses TRBV4-1 and TRBJ2-5, with a tentative D call TRBD2 (6 bases). The CDR3 length is 16 residues. Germline assignment: CDR1 MGHRA and CDR2 YSYEKL. V was cut by 2 bases and J by 5 bases, with 18 bases left in between.

The chain links TRBV7-2 to TRBJ2-3, with D possibly called TRBD1 or TRBD2 (6 bases each). The V and J ends lost 2 bases and 2 bases respectively, with 14 bases between them. Germline CDR1 reads SGHTA; CDR2 reads FQGNSA. This CDR3 has 16 residues. The CDR3: CASSLIGGLPTDTQYF. The CDR3 bases are TGTGCCAGCAGCTTAATAGGGGGGCTACCCACAGATACGCAGTATTTT.

The CDR3: CASSVGHGQGAYPREQYF. The CDR3 coding sequence is TGTGCCAGCAGCGTCGGGCATGGACAGGGGGCCTATCCTAGAGAGCAGTACTTC. This sequence joins TRBV11-2 and TRBJ2-7, with 11 bases fitting TRBD1. Germline assignment: CDR1 SGHAT and CDR2 FQNNGV. This CDR3 is built from 18 residues. V gave up 5 bases and J gave up 7 bases; unmatched junction bases: 19.

The rearrangement links TRBV28 to TRBJ1-5; tentative D call: TRBD1 (6 bases). V lost 4 bases and J 0 bases, leaving 19 bases between the germline ends. This CDR3 contains 18 residues. Germline V CDR1 and CDR2: MDHEN, SYDVKM. As DNA, the CDR3 is TGTGCCAGCAGTTACGGATCCGACAGGATTTATAGCAATCAGCCCCAGCATTTT. This codes for CASSYGSDRIYSNQPQHF.

This clonotype was detected many times. The chain has TRBV20-1 and TRBJ1-4; 9 bases fit TRBD1. V gave up 3 bases and J gave up 5 bases; unmatched junction bases: 4. The germline CDR1 and CDR2 sequences are DFQATT and SNEGSKA (reference sequence). This CDR3 is built from 14 residues. CDR3: CSASPGTGNEKLFF. The CDR3 region has the DNA TGCAGTGCTAGCCCCGGGACAGGGAATGAAAAACTGTTTTTT.

The rearrangement joins TRBV6-1 to TRBJ2-7; D is possibly TRBD1 (8 bases). Trimming took off 8 bases at V and 3 bases at J, with 17 bases between the two ends. Germline values: CDR1 MNHNS, CDR2 SASEGT. The CDR3 runs to 14 residues. CDR3 bases: TGTGCCAGCCAGGCAACAGGGGGGGGCTACGAGCAGTACTTC. Translation gives CASQATGGGYEQYF.

The sample holds many counts of this clonotype. The chain carries TRBV4-2 and TRBJ2-3; 9 bases match TRBD2. This CDR3 is 15 amino acids long. Losses at the gene ends were 0 bases for V and 6 bases for J; bases not matched to a gene: 4. Germline CDR1 is LGHNA and CDR2 is YNFKEQ. The CDR3 protein is CASSQDSAGGDTQYF. CDR3 in DNA: TGTGCCAGCAGCCAAGATTCGGCGGGGGGGGATACGCAGTATTTT.

J is TRBJ2-7 and V is TRBV18; D unclear. CDR3 length: 13 amino acids. Trimming took 5 bases from V and 2 from J, leaving 10 bases between them. Germline CDR1 is KGHSH and CDR2 is LQKENI. The CDR3 DNA reads TGTGCCAGCTCATCCACACTAACCTACGAGCAGTACTTC. This translates into CASSSTLTYEQYF.